What follows describes a single T cell receptor (beta chain). There are 15 residues in the CDR3. Germline values: CDR1 MDHEN, CDR2 SYDVKM. V was shortened by 7 bases and J by 1 base, with 16 bases between the two germline ends. The data originate from a study of blood T cell repertoires in COVID-19. Produced via immunoSEQ multiplex PCR; TCRdb's table is partial and in-frame only. The sample yields 400,000 to 550,000 clones, about 85% seen once. The sequenced material came from PBMCs or T cells enriched from blood (not recorded which). This sequence originates from a woman younger than 30 with acute COVID-19. The chain has TRBV28 and TRBJ2-5; D possibly corresponds to TRBD1 (6 bases). CDR3: CASTTDRDIQETQYF. In nucleotides, the CDR3 is TGTGCCAGCACTACCGACCGGGACATCCAAGAGACCCAGTACTTC. The entire variable domain, with the rest obtained from reference TRBV28 and TRBJ2-5, is as follows: DVKVTQSSRYLVKRTGEKVFLECVQDMDHENMFWYRQDPGLGLRLIYFSYDVKMKEKGDIPEGYSVSREKKERFSLILESASTNQTSMYLCASTTDRDIQETQYFGPGTRLLVL.